Sequencing of this TCR beta chain was carried out in a study of cytomegalovirus exposure and HLA in healthy donors. In the study overall: Earlier findings included approximately 120 million unique TCR beta sequences obtained from 150 million to 200 million T cells. The study, taken as a whole, reports: Judged likely to be a sequencing artifact was a cluster of highly shared sequence variants. According to a later analysis, donors in an Asian-associated ancestry cluster reportedly had fewer N-insertions than the approximately 670-donor mean. Cytomegalovirus-associated TCR beta chains were listed, numbering some 170.

As for this clone: The antigen remains unidentified.

V was clipped by 3 bases and J by 2 bases, with 21 bases between them. This CDR3 spans 18 amino acids. Germline CDR1 MGHRA, CDR2 YSYEKL. It was with 60 Vbeta and 13 Jbeta primers that the PCR ran. The data were produced by immunoSEQ multiplex PCR, yet TCRdb's version contains in-frame clones alone and is incomplete. The sample has fewer than 80,000 clones, roughly two thirds seen once. This receptor was identified in a woman aged 50 to 65 in good health and CMV-seropositive. This sequence joins TRBV4-1 and TRBJ2-3, with TRBD2 as a possible D gene (5 bases). Sequenced material: PBMCs. The CDR3 DNA reads as TGCGCCAGCAGCCATCCCCTCGAAGGAGGCGGAACCACAGATACGCAGTATTTT. It is translated as CASSHPLEGGGTTDTQYF.